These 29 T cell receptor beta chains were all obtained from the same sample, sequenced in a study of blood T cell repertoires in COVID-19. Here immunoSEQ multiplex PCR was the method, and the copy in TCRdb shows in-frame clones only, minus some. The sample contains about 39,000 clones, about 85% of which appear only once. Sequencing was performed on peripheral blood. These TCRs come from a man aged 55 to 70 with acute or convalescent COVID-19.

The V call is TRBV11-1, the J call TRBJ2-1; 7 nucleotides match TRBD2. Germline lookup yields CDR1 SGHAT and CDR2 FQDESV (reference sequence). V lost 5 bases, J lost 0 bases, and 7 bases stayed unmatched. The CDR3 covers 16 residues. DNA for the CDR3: TGTGCCAGCAGCCGTCTAGCGGTAAGCTCCTACAATGAGCAGTTCTTC. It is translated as CASSRLAVSSYNEQFF.

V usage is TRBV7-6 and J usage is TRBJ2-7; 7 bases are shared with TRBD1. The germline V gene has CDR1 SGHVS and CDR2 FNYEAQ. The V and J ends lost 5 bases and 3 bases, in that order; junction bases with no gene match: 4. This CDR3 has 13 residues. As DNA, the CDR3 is TGTGCCAGCAGCCAAGGACAGGACTACGAGCAGTACTTC. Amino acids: CASSQGQDYEQYF.

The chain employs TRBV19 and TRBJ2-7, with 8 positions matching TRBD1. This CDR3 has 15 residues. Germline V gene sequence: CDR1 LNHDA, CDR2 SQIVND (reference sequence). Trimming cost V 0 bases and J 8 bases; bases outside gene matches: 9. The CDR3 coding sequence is TGTGCCAGTAGTATAGAGGCCAGGGGGCGCCGTAAGCAGTACTTC. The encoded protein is CASSIEARGRRKQYF.

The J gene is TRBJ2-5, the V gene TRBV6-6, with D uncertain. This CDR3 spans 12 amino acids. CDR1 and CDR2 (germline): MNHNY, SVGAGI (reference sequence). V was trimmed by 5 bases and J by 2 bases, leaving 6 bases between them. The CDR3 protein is CASSPVQETQYF. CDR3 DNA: TGTGCCAGCAGTCCTGTACAAGAGACCCAGTACTTC.

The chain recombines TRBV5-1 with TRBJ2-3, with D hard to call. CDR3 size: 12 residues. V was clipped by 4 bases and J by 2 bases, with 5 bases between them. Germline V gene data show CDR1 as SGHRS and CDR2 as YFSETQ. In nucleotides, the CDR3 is TGCGCCAGCAGCCCCTACACAGATACGCAGTATTTT. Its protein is CASSPYTDTQYF.

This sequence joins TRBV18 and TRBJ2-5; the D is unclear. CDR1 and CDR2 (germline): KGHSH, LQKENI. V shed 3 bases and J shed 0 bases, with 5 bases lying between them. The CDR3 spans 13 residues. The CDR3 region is CASSPVYQETQYF. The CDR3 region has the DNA TGTGCCAGCTCACCCGTCTACCAAGAGACCCAGTACTTC.

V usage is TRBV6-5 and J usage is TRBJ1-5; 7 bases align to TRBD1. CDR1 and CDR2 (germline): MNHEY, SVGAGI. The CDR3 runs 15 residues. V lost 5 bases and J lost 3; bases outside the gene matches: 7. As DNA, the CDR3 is TGTGCCAGCAGTCCTTACAGGGGCAACAATCAGCCCCAGCATTTT. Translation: CASSPYRGNNQPQHF.

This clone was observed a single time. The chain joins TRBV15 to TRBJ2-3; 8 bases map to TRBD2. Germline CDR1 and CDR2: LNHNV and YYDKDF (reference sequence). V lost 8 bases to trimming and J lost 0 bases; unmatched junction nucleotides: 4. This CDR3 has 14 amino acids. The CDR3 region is CATRGLESTDTQYF. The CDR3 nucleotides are TGTGCCACCCGGGGACTAGAAAGCACAGATACGCAGTATTTT.

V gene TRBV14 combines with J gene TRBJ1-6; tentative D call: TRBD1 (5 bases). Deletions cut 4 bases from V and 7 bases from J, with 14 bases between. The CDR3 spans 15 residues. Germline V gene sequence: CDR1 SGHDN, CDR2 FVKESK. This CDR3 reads CASSPGLRTNSPLHF. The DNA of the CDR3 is TGTGCCAGCAGCCCGGGACTTAGGACAAATTCACCCCTCCACTTT.

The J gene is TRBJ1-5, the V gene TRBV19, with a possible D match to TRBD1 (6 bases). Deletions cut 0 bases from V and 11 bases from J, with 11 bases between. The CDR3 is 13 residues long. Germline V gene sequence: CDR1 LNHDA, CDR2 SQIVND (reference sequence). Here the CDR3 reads CASSIDRDRSQHF. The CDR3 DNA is TGTGCCAGTAGTATAGATCGCGACAGGTCCCAGCATTTT.

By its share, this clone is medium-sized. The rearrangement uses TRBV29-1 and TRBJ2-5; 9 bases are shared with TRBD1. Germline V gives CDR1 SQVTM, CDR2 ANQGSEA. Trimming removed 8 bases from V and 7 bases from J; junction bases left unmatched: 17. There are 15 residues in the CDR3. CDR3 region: CSLAPGQGPLGTQYF. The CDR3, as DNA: TGCAGCCTCGCACCGGGACAGGGACCTCTGGGGACCCAGTACTTC.

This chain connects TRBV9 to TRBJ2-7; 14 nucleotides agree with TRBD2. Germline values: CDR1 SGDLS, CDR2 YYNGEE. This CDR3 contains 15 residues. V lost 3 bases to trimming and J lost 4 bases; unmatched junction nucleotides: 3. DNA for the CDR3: TGTGCCAGCAGCGGAGGGACTAGCGGGGGTTACGAGCAGTACTTC. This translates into CASSGGTSGGYEQYF.

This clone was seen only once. The CDR3: CASSGQVVNTEAFF. CDR3 bases: TGTGCCAGTTCGGGACAGGTGGTGAACACTGAAGCTTTCTTT. The chain recombines TRBV19 with TRBJ1-1, with 8 positions matching TRBD1. Germline CDR1 is LNHDA and CDR2 is SQIVND (reference sequence). The CDR3 spans 14 residues. V gave up 8 bases and J gave up 0 bases; unmatched junction bases: 5.

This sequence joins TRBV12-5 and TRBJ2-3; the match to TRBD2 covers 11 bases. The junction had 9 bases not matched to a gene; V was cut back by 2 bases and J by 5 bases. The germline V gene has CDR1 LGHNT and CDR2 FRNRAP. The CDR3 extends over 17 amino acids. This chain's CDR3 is CASGLPPTSGVVDTQYF. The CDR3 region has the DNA TGTGCTAGTGGTTTGCCCCCGACTAGCGGGGTCGTAGATACGCAGTATTTT.

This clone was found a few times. The CDR3 sequence is CASSIEQGAQPQHF. CDR3 DNA sequence: TGTGCCAGCAGTATCGAACAGGGGGCTCAGCCCCAGCATTTT. The chain joins TRBV27 to TRBJ1-5, with 9 bases lining up with TRBD1. V shed 5 bases and J 6 bases; nucleotides not matched to a gene: 5. Germline V lookup: CDR1 MNHEY, CDR2 SMNVEV (reference sequence). The CDR3 totals 14 residues.

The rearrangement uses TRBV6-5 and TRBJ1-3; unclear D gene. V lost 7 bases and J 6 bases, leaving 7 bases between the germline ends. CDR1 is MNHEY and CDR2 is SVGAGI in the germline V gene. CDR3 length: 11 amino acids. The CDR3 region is CASNRENTIYF. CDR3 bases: TGTGCCAGCAATCGGGAAAACACCATATATTTT.

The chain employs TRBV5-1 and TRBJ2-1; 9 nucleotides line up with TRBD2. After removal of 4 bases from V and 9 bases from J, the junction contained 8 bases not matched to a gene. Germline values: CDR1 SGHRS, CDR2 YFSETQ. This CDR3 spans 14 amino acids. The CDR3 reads CASSGGLAGFEQFF. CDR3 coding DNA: TGCGCCAGCAGCGGGGGGCTAGCGGGATTTGAGCAGTTCTTC.

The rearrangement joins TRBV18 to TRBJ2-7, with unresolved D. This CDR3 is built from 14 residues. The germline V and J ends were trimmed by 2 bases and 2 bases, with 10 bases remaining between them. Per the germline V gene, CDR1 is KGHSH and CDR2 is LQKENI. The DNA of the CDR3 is TGTGCCAGCTCACCAGTAGACTGGACCTACGAGCAGTACTTC. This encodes CASSPVDWTYEQYF.

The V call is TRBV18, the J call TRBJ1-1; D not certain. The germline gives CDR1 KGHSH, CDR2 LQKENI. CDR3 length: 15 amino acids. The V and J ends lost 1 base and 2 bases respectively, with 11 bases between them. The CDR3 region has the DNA TGTGCCAGCTCACCACAGCCAGGCACAAACACTGAAGCTTTCTTT. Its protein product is CASSPQPGTNTEAFF.

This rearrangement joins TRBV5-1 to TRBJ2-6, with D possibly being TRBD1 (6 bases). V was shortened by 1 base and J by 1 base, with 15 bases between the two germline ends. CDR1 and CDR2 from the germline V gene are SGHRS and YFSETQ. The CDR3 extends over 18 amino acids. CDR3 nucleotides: TGCGCCAGCAGCTTGCAGGGGCCGAACCCATCTGGGGCCAACGTCCTGACTTTC. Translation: CASSLQGPNPSGANVLTF.

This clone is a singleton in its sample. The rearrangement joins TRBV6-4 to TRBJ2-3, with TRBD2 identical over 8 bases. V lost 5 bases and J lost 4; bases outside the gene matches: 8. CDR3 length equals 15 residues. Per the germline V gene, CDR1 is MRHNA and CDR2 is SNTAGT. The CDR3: CASSRTMGLADTQYF. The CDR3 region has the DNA TGTGCCAGCAGTCGAACCATGGGACTAGCAGATACGCAGTATTTT.

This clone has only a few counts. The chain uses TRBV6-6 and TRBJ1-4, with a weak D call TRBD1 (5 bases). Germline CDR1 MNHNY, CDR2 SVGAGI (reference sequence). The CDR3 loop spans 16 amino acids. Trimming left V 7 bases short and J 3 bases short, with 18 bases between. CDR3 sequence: CASTYLGVGANEKLFF. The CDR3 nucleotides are TGTGCCAGCACCTATTTAGGGGTAGGGGCTAATGAAAAACTGTTTTTT.

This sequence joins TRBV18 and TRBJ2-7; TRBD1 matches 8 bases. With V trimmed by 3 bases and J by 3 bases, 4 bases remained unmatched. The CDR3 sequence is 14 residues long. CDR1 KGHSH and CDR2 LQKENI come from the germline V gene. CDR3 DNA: TGTGCCAGCTCACCCGGGACAGGTAACTACGAGCAGTACTTC. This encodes CASSPGTGNYEQYF.

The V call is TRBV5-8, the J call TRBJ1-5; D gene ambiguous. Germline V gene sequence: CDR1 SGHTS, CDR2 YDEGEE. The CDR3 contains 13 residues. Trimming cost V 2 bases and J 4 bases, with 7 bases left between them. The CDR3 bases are TGTGCCAGCAGCTTTGGGCAGAATCAGCCCCAGCATTTT. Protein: CASSFGQNQPQHF.

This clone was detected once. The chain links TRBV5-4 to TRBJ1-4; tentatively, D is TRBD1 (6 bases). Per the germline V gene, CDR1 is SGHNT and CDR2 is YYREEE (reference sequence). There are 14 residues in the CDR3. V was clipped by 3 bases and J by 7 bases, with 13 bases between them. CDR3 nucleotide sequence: TGTGCCAGCAGCTCTCAGGGGCAGCGTGAAAAACTGTTTTTT. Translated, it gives CASSSQGQREKLFF.

CDR3 coding DNA: TGCAGCGTTGAAGAGGTCGGGGGGGGGCCCCAGCATTTT. Its protein is CSVEEVGGGPQHF. The chain has TRBV29-1 and TRBJ1-5; D is perhaps TRBD1 (5 bases). The CDR3 has 13 amino acids. Trimming removed 0 bases at V and 9 bases at J, with 12 bases between. Germline V lookup: CDR1 SQVTM, CDR2 ANQGSEA.

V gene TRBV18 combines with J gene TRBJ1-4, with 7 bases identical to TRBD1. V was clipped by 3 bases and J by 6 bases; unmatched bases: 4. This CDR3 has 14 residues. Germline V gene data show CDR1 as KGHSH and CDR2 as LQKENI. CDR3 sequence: CASSPGTADEKLFF. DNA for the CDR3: TGTGCCAGCTCACCCGGGACAGCGGATGAAAAACTGTTTTTT.

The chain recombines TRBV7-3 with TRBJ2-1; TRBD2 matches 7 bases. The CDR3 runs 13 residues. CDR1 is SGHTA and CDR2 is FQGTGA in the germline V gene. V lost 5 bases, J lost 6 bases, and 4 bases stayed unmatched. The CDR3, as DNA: TGTGCCAGCAGCCGGGGAGGGAGCAATGAGCAGTTCTTC. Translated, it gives CASSRGGSNEQFF.

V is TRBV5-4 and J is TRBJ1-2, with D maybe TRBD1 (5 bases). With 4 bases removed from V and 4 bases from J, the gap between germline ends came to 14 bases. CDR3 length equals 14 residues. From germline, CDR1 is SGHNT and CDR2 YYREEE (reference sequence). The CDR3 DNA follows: TGTGCCAGCAGCCTGGAGGGAGGGACCTATGGCTACACCTTC. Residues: CASSLEGGTYGYTF.